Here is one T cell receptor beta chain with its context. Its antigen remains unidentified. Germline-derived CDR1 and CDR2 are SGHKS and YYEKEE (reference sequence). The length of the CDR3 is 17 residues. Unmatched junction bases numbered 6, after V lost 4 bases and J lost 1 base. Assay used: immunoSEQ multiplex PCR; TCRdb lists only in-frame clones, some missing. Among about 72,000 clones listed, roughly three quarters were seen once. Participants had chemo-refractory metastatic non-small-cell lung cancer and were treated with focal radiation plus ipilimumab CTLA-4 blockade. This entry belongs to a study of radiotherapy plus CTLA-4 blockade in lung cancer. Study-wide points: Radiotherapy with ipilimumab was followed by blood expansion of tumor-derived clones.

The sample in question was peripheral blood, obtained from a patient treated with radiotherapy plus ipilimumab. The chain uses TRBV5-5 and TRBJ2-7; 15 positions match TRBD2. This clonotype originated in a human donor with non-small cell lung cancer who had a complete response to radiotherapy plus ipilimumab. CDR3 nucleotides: TGTGCCAGCAGCGTGGGACTAGCGGGGGGCTCATCCTACGAGCAGTACTTC. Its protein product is CASSVGLAGGSSYEQYF.